The 27 T cell receptor beta chains below all came from one sample that was sequenced in a study of tumor-infiltrating lymphocytes in primary liver carcinoma. Making TCR beta cDNA involved 400 to 600 ng total RNA and a constant-region primer. Generation of the TCR beta libraries relied on three nested multiplex PCR rounds using slightly modified ARM-PCR. TRBV1-TRBV30 forward primers paired with a C-beta reverse primer drove the first two PCR rounds, about 9 cycles each. TCRdb recomputed calls from the multiplex PCR reads with MiXCR, one row per CDR3 protein. The sample includes tens of thousands of distinct CDR3 sequences, approximately 74% of them seen just once. The study co-extracted DNA and RNA from roughly 20-30 mg of unsorted bulk tissue. Sequencing was done on a sample of liver tumor tissue from sampling region 4. Indicated subset: tumor region T4, right-lateral pole. All receptors derive from a man in his forties with primary liver carcinoma and hepatitis B virus infection.

This chain links TRBV18 with TRBJ2-7; D unresolved. Germline values: CDR1 KGHSH, CDR2 LQKENI. The CDR3 has 12 amino acids. V shed 5 bases and J shed 8 bases, with 13 bases lying between them. The DNA for the CDR3 is TGTGCCAGCTCATCGTCATTATACAAGCAGTACTTC. Amino acids: CASSSSLYKQYF.

This clonotype was found many times. V usage is TRBV5-1 and J usage is TRBJ2-3, with D perhaps assigned TRBD1 or TRBD2 (6 bases each). CDR3 length: 14 residues. Trimming left V 0 bases short and J 6 bases short, with 11 bases between. Germline CDR1 reads SGHRS; CDR2 reads YFSETQ. CDR3 DNA: TGCGCCAGCAGCTTGGAGCAGGGGAGGGATACGCAGTATTTT. Translated, it gives CASSLEQGRDTQYF.

As for this clonotype: It is likely a read error, because the conserved phenylalanine at the end of the CDR3 is missing. No DNA is shown, since the ends of the CDR3 on it are uncertain; the CDR3 is the one TCRdb lists. CDR3 loop: CASTAQGPPYEHYL. V is TRBV10-2 and J is TRBJ2-7; the table assigns TRBD1, which was not confirmed against the DNA. CDR1 is WSHSY, CDR2 SAAADI, per germline. Inclusive of both ends, the CDR3 amounts to 14 amino acids.

This clonotype was seen a single time. One junction end disagrees with the germline gene, perhaps due to a read error. The chain links TRBV7-8 to TRBJ2-7; 7 positions match TRBD2. The CDR3 totals 15 residues. Germline V CDR1 and CDR2: SGHVS, FQNEAQ. The CDR3 loop reads CASSPGLASGYEQHF. The DNA for the CDR3 is TGTGCCAGCAGCCCGGGGCTGGCTAGCGGTTATGAGCAGCACTTC.

On this clonotype: One base away lies a much larger clone, so this may be a sequencing read error. The chain is built from TRBV28 and TRBJ1-6, with D uncertain. The CDR3 is made up of 14 amino acids. Germline loops: CDR1 MDHEN, CDR2 SYDVKM. V was pared by 11 bases and J by 1 base, with 12 bases between. The CDR3: CAGTWGSYNSPLHF. The DNA of the CDR3 is TGTGCCGGCACCTGGGGTTCCTATAATTCACCCCTCCACTTT. Together with reference TRBV28 and TRBJ1-6, the CDR3 gives the full variable domain: DVKVTQSSRYLVKRTGEKVFLECVQDMDHENMFWYRQDPGLGLRLIYFSYDVKMKEKGDIPEGYSVSREKKERFSLILESASTNQTSMYLCAGTWGSYNSPLHFGNGTRLTVT.

The chain couples TRBV29-1 to TRBJ2-2; D is unclear. The CDR3 has 11 residues. CDR1 and CDR2 (germline): SQVTM, ANQGSEA. CDR3 sequence reads: CTSTDVEELFF. Here the CDR3 DNA reads TGCACCTCCACGGATGTCGAGGAGCTGTTTTTT.

As for this clonotype: One end of the junction varies from germline; a read error may be responsible. The V call is TRBV11-2, the J call TRBJ2-7; 7 bases line up with TRBD1. Per germline, CDR1 SGHAT and CDR2 FQNNGV. The CDR3 contains 14 residues. CDR3 in amino acids: CASSTGQVVYGQYF. For the CDR3, the DNA is TGTGCCAGCAGCACTGGACAGGTTGTATACGGGCAGTACTTC.

Worth noting for this clonotype: The CDR3 end shows no conserved phenylalanine or tryptophan, and so a read error is likely. This chain joins TRBV6-5 and TRBJ2-7; 7 bases align to TRBD2. The CDR3 totals 15 residues. V lost 2 bases to trimming and J lost 4 bases; unmatched junction nucleotides: 8. Per germline, CDR1 MNHEY and CDR2 SVGAGI. CDR3 nucleotide sequence: TGTGCCAGCAGTTACGTCGGGGGGTCCTCATACGAGCAGTACCTC. It codes for CASSYVGGSSYEQYL.

In regard to this clonotype: A much larger clone lies one base from this, so it may be a read error. The chain employs TRBV2 and TRBJ2-1, with D possibly being TRBD2 (5 bases). The CDR3 totals 14 residues. CDR1 and CDR2 (germline): SNHLY, FYNNEI. The CDR3 here is CASNGGDWKNEQSF. Here the CDR3 DNA reads TGTGCCAGCAATGGAGGAGACTGGAAGAATGAGCAGTCCTTC.

Comment on this clonotype: At one boundary the junction diverges from the germline segment, which might be a read error. The chain couples TRBV24-1 to TRBJ2-5, with D possibly TRBD2 on 7 matching bases. Germline V gene sequence: CDR1 KGHDR, CDR2 SFDVKD. There are 13 residues in the CDR3. The CDR3: CATSRGAGETKYF. As DNA, the CDR3 is TGTGCCACTAGTCGGGGGGCAGGGGAGACCAAGTACTTC.

CDR3 coding DNA: TGCAGCGTTGAGCCCAGGCGGGATACCGGGGAGCTGTTTTTT. It yields the protein CSVEPRRDTGELFF. The rearrangement uses TRBV29-1 and TRBJ2-2, with a possible D match to TRBD2 (6 bases). The CDR3 is made up of 14 amino acids. Looked up from germline, CDR1 is SQVTM and CDR2 is ANQGSEA. The ends were cut back, 3 bases at V and 5 bases at J, with 13 bases in the middle.

Note on this clonotype: This may arise from a read error, as a much more abundant clone is one base away. The chain links TRBV28 to TRBJ2-1, with 14 bases matching TRBD2. The ends lost 7 bases at V and 8 bases at J; junction bases unmatched: 10. This CDR3 spans 16 amino acids. Germline V gives CDR1 MDHEN, CDR2 SYDVKM. The CDR3 DNA sequence: TGTGCCAGCAACTCAGCCCGGACTAGCGGGGGGTATGAGCAGTTCTTC. Protein: CASNSARTSGGYEQFF.

This clonotype is judged medium-sized. The rearrangement links TRBV29-1 to TRBJ2-1; TRBD2 matches 10 bases. Germline lookup yields CDR1 SQVTM and CDR2 ANQGSEA. The CDR3 contains 14 residues. The V gene end was trimmed by 7 bases and the J gene end by 8 bases; junction bases not matched to a gene: 11. DNA for the CDR3: TGCAGCGCGGCTCTAGCGGGAGAATCTGATGAGCAGTTCTTC. Amino acids: CSAALAGESDEQFF.

The chain joins TRBV6-6 to TRBJ2-3; D call uncertain. The end of the DNA aligns better with TRBJ1-5, so the J call may be wrong. This CDR3 has 15 residues. Germline lookup yields CDR1 MNHNY and CDR2 SVGAGI (reference sequence). The CDR3 protein is CASNHERESTDTQHF. CDR3 coding DNA: TGTGCCAGCAACCACGAGCGGGAAAGCACAGATACGCAGCATTTT.

Notes on this clonotype: The CDR3 ends on some other residue instead of the conserved phenylalanine or tryptophan, so this is likely a read error. Because the CDR3's place on the DNA is in doubt, the DNA is left out and the CDR3 is given as listed by TCRdb. The chain has TRBV12-3 or TRBV12-4 and TRBJ1-5; the DNA was not used to check the table's D call, TRBD1. The CDR3 length is 13 residues, termini included. CDR3 region: CASSQQGGQPQHL.

Comment on this clonotype: At one end, the junction sequence differs from germline, possibly due to a read error. The chain links TRBV4-1 to TRBJ2-2; D might be TRBD1 or TRBD2, each matching 5 bases. In germline, CDR1 is MGHRA, CDR2 YSYEKL. The CDR3 has 16 amino acids. The CDR3 DNA reads as TGCGCCAGCAGCCGAGAGTCGACAGCGCGCACCGGGGAGCTATTTTTT. Amino acids: CASSRESTARTGELFF.

Worth noting for this clonotype: One junction end disagrees with the germline gene, perhaps due to a read error. V usage is TRBV5-4 and J usage is TRBJ2-2, with D possibly matching TRBD1 (6 bases). The germline CDR1 and CDR2 sequences are SGHNT and YYREEE (reference sequence). The CDR3 spans 15 residues. The CDR3 is CASSVKQGNAGELFF. The CDR3 coding sequence is TGTGCCAGCAGTGTAAAGCAGGGGAACGCCGGAGAGCTGTTTTTT.

About this clonotype: Germline and junction disagree at one end, which may indicate a read error. The chain has TRBV28 and TRBJ1-4, with D unclear. Germline lookup yields CDR1 MDHEN and CDR2 SYDVKM. This CDR3 has 13 amino acids. CDR3 in DNA: TGTGCCAGCTCAGCCCTGGGCCTGGAAACACTGTTTTTT. This sequence encodes CASSALGLETLFF.

The chain combines TRBV6-1 with TRBJ1-5, with D uncertain. Trimming pared 2 bases from V and 5 bases from J, leaving 16 bases between. The CDR3 runs 16 residues. CDR1 is MNHNS and CDR2 is SASEGT in the germline V gene. CDR3 DNA sequence: TGTGCCAGCAGTGAAACAACACCCGATTGCGATCAGCCCCAGCATTTT. This translates into CASSETTPDCDQPQHF.

The rearrangement links TRBV6-6 to TRBJ1-5, with TRBD1 as a possible D gene (5 bases). Germline assignment: CDR1 MNHNY and CDR2 SVGAGI (reference sequence). The V gene lost 6 bases and the J gene lost 3 bases, with 15 bases spanning the gap. The CDR3 is 15 residues long. The CDR3 protein is CASRPGTGNNQPQHF. CDR3 coding DNA: TGTGCCAGCAGACCCGGGACGGGTAACAATCAGCCCCAGCATTTT.

This clonotype was seen more than once but under ten times. This may arise from a read error, as a much more abundant clone is one base away. The chain recombines TRBV7-8 with TRBJ2-7, with D maybe TRBD2 (5 bases). Germline V gives CDR1 SGHVS, CDR2 FQNEAQ. The CDR3 is 12 amino acids. The CDR3 DNA follows: TGTGCCAGCAGCTTAATACGTGGGGAGCGGTACTTC. Amino acids: CASSLIRGERYF.

Many counts were recorded for this clonotype. The chain uses TRBV10-3 and TRBJ2-7; 7 positions match TRBD2. The CDR3 is 20 amino acids. Germline CDR1 ENHRY, CDR2 SYGVKD. V lost 10 bases, J lost 2 bases, and 29 bases stayed unmatched. The CDR3, as DNA: TGTGCCACCACCGTGGACAAAGGACTAGGGAGTGTTGGGGGGGCCTACGAGCAGTACTTC. This codes for CATTVDKGLGSVGGAYEQYF.

Concerning this clonotype itself: The junction departs from the called germline gene at one end, perhaps through a read error. This chain links TRBV28 with TRBJ2-7, with 15 bases identical to TRBD2. The CDR3 is made up of 15 amino acids. The germline gives CDR1 MDHEN, CDR2 SYDVKM. CDR3: CASLAGTSGRYEQYF. In DNA form, the CDR3 reads TGTGCCAGCCTCGCCGGGACTAGCGGGAGGTACGAGCAGTATTTC.

Notes on this clonotype: This likely comes from a read error, as the CDR3 has no conserved phenylalanine or tryptophan at its end. The CDR3 DNA follows: TGCGGCAGTAGCTTGGCCCAGGCTAGCGGGTACGGATCGACAGATACGCAGTATTTA. Amino acids: CGSSLAQASGYGSTDTQYL. This chain connects TRBV5-1 to TRBJ2-3; 8 bases agree with TRBD2. Per germline, CDR1 SGHRS and CDR2 YFSETQ. The CDR3 extends over 19 amino acids.

This clonotype was detected ten times or more. In DNA, the CDR3 is TGTGCCAGCAGCTTGAGACTAGCGGAGATTAGCTCTGGGGCCAACGTCCTGACTTTC. This codes for CASSLRLAEISSGANVLTF. The J gene is TRBJ2-6, the V gene TRBV5-5; 9 nucleotides line up with TRBD2. The trim removed 1 base at V and 0 bases at J, leaving 8 bases unmatched. CDR1 and CDR2 from the germline V gene are SGHKS and YYEKEE (reference sequence). CDR3 length equals 19 residues.

Regarding this clonotype: A much larger clonotype is one base distant, so this may be a read error. The chain carries TRBV5-1 and TRBJ1-1; D is possibly TRBD1 (6 bases). Germline-derived CDR1 and CDR2 are SGHRS and YFSETQ. Between the trimmed V and J ends, which lost 6 bases and 5 bases, there was a span of 17 bases. The CDR3 contains 14 residues. DNA for the CDR3: TGCGCCAGCAACCACGACGGGGGCAGAACTGAAGCTTTCTTT. Its protein product is CASNHDGGRTEAFF.

With respect to this clonotype: This may come from a read error, since a much larger clone is one base off. The rearrangement uses TRBV2 and TRBJ2-7; 11 bases match TRBD2. Germline V CDR1 and CDR2: SNHLY, FYNNEI. V was clipped by 8 bases and J by 0 bases; unmatched bases: 6. This CDR3 spans 15 amino acids. The CDR3 here is CASGSTSGSSYEQYF. CDR3 sequence (DNA): TGTGCCAGCGGTTCAACTAGCGGGAGCTCCTACGAGCAGTACTTC.